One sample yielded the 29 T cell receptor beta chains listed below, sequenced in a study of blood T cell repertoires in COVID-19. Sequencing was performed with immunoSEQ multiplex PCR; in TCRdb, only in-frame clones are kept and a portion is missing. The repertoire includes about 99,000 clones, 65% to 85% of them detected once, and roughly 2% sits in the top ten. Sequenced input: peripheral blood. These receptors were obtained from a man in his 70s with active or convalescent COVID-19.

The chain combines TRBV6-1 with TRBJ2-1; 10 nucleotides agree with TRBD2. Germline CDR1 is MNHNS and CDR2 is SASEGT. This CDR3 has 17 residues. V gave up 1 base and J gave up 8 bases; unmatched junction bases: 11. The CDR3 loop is CASSEVAGGSPSDEQFF. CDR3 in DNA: TGTGCCAGCAGTGAAGTAGCGGGGGGCTCCCCATCCGATGAGCAGTTCTTC.

CDR3 sequence: CASKRTGGTRWSDEQFF. The DNA of the CDR3 is TGTGCCAGCAAACGGACAGGGGGCACGAGGTGGTCGGATGAGCAGTTCTTC. The chain joins TRBV2 to TRBJ2-1; 11 bases match TRBD1. The V gene end was trimmed by 7 bases and the J gene end by 8 bases; junction bases not matched to a gene: 16. CDR1 and CDR2 from the germline V gene are SNHLY and FYNNEI. The CDR3 runs 17 residues.

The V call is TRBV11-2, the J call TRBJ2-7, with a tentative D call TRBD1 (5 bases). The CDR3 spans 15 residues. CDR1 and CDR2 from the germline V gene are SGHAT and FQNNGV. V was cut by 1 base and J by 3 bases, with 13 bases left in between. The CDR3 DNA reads TGTGCCAGCAGCTTAGGGACATCCGGTTACTACGAGCAGTACTTC. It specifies CASSLGTSGYYEQYF.

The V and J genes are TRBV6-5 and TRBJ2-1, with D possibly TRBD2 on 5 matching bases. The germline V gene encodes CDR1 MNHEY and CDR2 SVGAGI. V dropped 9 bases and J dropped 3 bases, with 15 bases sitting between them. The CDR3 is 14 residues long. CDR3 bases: TGTGCCAGTACTCGGGATCCCTTCTACAATGAGCAGTTCTTC. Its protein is CASTRDPFYNEQFF.

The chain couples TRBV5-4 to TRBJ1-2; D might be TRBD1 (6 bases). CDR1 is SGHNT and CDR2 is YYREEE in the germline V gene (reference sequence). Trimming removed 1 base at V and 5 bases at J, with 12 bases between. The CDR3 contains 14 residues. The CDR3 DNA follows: TGTGCCAGCAGCTTGAGTCAGGGGTGGTATGGCTACACCTTC. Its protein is CASSLSQGWYGYTF.

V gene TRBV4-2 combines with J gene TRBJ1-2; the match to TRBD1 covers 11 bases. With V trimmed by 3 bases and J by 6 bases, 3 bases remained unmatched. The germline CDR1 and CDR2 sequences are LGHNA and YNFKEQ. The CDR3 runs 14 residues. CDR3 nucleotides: TGTGCCAGCAGCCAGGACAGGGGGCGGGATGGCTACACCTTC. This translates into CASSQDRGRDGYTF.

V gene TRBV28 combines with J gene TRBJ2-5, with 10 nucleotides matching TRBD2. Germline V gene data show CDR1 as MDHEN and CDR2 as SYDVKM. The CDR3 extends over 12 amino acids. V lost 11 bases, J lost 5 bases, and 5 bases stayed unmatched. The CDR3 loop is CAAAGGRETQYF. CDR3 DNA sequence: TGTGCCGCAGCGGGGGGGCGGGAGACCCAGTACTTC.

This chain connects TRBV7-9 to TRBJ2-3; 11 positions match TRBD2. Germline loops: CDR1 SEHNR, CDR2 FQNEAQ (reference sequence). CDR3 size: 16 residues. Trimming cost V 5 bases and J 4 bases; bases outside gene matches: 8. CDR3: CASSQVAGGPADTQYF. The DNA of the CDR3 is TGTGCCAGCAGCCAAGTAGCGGGGGGGCCCGCAGATACGCAGTATTTT.

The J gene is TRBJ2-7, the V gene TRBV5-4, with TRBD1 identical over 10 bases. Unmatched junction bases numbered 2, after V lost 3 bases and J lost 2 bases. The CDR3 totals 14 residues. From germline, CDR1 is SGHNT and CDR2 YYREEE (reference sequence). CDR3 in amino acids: CASSWDRGAYEQYF. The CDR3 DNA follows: TGTGCCAGCAGCTGGGACAGGGGCGCCTACGAGCAGTACTTC.

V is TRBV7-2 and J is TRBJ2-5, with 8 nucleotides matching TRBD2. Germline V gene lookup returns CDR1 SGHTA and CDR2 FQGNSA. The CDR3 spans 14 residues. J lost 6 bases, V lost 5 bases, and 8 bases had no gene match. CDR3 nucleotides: TGTGCCAGCAGCCTTAGCGGGGCGGGAAAGACCCAGTACTTC. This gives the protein CASSLSGAGKTQYF.

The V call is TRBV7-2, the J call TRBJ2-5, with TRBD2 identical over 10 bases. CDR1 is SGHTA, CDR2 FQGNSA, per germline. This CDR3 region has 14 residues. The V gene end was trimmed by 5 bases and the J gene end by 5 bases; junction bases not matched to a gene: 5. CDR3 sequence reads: CASSLGLAWETQYF. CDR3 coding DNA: TGTGCCAGCAGCCTGGGACTAGCGTGGGAGACCCAGTACTTC. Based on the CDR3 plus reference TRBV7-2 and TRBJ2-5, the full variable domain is GAGVSQSPSNKVTEKGKDVELRCDPISGHTALYWYRQSLGQGLEFLIYFQGNSAPDKSGLPSDRFSAERTGGSVSTLTIQRTQQEDSAVYLCASSLGLAWETQYFGPGTRLLVL.

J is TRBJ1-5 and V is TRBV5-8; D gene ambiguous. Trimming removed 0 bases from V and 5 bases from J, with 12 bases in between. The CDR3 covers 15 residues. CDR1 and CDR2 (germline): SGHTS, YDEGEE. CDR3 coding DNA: TGTGCCAGCAGCTTGGAATGGAGTCCTGATCAGCCCCAGCATTTT. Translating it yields CASSLEWSPDQPQHF.

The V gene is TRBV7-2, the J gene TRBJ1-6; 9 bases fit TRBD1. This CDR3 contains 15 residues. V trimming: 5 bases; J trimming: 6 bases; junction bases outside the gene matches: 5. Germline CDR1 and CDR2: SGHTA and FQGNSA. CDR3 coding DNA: TGTGCCAGCAGCCGGACAGGGGTGCTTAATTCACCCCTCCACTTT. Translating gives CASSRTGVLNSPLHF.

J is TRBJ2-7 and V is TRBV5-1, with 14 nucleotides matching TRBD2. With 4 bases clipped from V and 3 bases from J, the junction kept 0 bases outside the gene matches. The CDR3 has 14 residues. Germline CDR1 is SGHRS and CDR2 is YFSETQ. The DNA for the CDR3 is TGCGCCAGCAGCGGACTAGCGGGGGGCTACGAGCAGTACTTC. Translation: CASSGLAGGYEQYF.

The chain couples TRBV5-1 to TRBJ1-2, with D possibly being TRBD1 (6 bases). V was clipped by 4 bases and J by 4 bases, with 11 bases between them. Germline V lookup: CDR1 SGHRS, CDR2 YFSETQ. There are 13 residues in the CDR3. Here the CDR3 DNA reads TGCGCCAGCAGCGGTGGACAGAGCTATGGCTACACCTTC. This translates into CASSGGQSYGYTF.

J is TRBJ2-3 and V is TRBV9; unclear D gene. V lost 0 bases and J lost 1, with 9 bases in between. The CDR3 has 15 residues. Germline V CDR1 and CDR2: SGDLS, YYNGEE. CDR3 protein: CASSVGQAGTDTQYF. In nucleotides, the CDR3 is TGTGCCAGCAGCGTAGGCCAGGCTGGCACAGATACGCAGTATTTT.

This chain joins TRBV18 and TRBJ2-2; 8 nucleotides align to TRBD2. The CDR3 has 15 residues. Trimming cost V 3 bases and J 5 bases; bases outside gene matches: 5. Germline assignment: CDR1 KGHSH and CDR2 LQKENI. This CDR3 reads CASSPRRGDTGELFF. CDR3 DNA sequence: TGTGCCAGCTCACCGCGGCGGGGGGATACCGGGGAGCTGTTTTTT.

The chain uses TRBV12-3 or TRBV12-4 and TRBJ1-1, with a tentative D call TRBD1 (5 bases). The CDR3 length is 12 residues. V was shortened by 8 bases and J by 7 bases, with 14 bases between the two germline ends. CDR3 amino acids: CASPSGEREAFF. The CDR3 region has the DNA TGTGCCAGCCCCTCGGGGGAGCGTGAAGCTTTCTTT.

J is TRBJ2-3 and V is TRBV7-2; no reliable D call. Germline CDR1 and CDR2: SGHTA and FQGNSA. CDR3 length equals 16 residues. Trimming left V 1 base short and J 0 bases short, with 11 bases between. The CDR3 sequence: CASSLVAAHSTDTQYF. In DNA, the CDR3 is TGTGCCAGCAGCTTAGTCGCGGCCCATAGCACAGATACGCAGTATTTT.

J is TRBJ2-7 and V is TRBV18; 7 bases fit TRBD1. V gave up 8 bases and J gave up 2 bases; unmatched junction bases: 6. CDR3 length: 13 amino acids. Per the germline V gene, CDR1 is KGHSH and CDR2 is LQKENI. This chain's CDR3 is CASTQGPAYEQYF. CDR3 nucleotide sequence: TGTGCCAGCACACAGGGGCCAGCCTACGAGCAGTACTTC.

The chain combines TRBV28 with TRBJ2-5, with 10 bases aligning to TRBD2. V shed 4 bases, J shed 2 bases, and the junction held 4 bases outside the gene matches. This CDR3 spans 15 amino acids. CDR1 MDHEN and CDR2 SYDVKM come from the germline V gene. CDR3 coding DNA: TGTGCCAGCAGTTCTGCTAGCGGGGGTCAAGAGACCCAGTACTTC. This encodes CASSSASGGQETQYF.

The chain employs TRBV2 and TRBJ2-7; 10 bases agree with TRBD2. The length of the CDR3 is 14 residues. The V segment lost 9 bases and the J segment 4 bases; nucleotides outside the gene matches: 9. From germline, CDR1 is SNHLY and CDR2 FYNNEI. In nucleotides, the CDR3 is TGTGCCAGAGATTCTAGCGGGGGTTCGTACGAGCAGTACTTC. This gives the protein CARDSSGGSYEQYF. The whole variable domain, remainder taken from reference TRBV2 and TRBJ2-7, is EPEVTQTPSHQVTQMGQEVILRCVPISNHLYFYWYRQILGQKVEFLVSFYNNEISEKSEIFDDQFSVERPDGSNFTLKIRSTKLEDSAMYFCARDSSGGSYEQYFGPGTRLTVT.

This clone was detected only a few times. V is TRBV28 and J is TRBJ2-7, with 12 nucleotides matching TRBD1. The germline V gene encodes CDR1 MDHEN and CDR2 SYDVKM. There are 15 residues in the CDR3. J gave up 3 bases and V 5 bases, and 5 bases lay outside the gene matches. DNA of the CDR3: TGTGCCAGCAGTACAGGGACAGGGGGCCGCTACGAGCAGTACTTC. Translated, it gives CASSTGTGGRYEQYF.

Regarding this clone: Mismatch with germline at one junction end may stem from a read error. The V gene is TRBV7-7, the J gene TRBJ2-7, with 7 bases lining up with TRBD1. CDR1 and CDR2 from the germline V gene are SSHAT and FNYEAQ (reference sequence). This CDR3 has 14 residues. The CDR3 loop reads CASSLRQGLSEQYF. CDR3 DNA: TGTGCTAGCAGCCTTCGACAGGGTCTAAGCGAGCAGTACTTC.

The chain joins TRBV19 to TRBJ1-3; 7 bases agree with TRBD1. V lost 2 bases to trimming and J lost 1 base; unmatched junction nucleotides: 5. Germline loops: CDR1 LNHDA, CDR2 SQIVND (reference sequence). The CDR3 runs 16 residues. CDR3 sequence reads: CASSIQQGLSGNTIYF. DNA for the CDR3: TGTGCCAGTAGTATACAACAGGGGTTGTCTGGAAACACCATATATTTT. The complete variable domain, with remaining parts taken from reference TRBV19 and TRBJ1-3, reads DGGITQSPKYLFRKEGQNVTLSCEQNLNHDAMYWYRQDPGQGLRLIYYSQIVNDFQKGDIAEGYSVSREKKESFPLTVTSAQKNPTAFYLCASSIQQGLSGNTIYFGEGSWLTVV.

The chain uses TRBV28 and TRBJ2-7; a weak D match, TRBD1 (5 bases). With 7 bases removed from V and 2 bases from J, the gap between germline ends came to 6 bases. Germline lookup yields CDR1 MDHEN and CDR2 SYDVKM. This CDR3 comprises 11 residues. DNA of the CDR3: TGTGCCAGCAAGGGGACCTACGAGCAGTACTTC. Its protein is CASKGTYEQYF.

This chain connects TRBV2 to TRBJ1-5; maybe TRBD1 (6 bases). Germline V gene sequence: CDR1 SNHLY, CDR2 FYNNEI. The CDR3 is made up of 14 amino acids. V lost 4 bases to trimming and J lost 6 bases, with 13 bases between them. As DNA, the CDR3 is TGTGCCAGCAGTGGGACGAGGACAGTTCAGCCCCAGCATTTT. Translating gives CASSGTRTVQPQHF.

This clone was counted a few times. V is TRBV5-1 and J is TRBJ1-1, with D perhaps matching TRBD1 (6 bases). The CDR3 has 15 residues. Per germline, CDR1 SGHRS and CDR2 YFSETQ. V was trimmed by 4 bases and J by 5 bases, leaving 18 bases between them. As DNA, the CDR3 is TGCGCCAGCAGCGAGGCATCAGGGGCGCGGACTGAAGCTTTCTTT. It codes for CASSEASGARTEAFF.

CDR3 sequence reads: CASSKEAGRIGYAEAFF. In DNA, the CDR3 is TGTGCCAGCAGCAAAGAAGCGGGTCGAATCGGGTACGCTGAAGCTTTCTTT. The gene calls are TRBV21-1 and TRBJ1-1. TRBV21-1 is described as a pseudogene. The CDR3 has 17 residues.